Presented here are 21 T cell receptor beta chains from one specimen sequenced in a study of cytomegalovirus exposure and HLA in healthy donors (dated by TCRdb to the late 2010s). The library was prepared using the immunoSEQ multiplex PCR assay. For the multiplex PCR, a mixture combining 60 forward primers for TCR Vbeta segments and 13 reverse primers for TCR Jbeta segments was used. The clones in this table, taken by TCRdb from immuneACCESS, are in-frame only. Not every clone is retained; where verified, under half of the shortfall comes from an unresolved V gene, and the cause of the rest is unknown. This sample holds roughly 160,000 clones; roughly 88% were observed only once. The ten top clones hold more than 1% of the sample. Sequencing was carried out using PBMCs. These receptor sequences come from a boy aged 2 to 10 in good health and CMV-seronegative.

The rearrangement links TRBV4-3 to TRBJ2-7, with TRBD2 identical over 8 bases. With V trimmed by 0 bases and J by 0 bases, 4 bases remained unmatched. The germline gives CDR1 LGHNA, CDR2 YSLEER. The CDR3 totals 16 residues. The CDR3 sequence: CASSQEDSGTSYEQYF. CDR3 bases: TGCGCCAGCAGCCAAGAAGATAGCGGGACCTCCTACGAGCAGTACTTC.

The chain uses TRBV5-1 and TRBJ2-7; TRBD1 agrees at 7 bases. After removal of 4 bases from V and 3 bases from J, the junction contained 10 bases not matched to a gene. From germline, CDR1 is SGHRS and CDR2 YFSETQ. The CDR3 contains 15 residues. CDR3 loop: CASSLFIRDSYEQYV. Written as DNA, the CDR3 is TGCGCCAGCAGCCTTTTCATCCGGGACAGCTACGAGCAGTACGTC.

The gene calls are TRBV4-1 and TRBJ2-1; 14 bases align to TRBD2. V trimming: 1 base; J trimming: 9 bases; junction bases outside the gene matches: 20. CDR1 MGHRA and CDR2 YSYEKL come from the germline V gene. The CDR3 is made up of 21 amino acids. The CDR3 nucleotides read TGCGCCAGCAGCCAAGTCAACAAACCGGGACTAGCGGGAGTCGTGGATAGTGAGCAGTTCTTC. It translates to CASSQVNKPGLAGVVDSEQFF.

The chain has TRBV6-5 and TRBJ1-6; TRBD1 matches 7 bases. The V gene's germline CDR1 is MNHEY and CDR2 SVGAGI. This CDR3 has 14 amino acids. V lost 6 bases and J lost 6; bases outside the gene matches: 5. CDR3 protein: CASSQTGFNSPLHF. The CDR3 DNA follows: TGTGCCAGCAGCCAGACAGGGTTTAATTCACCCCTCCACTTT.

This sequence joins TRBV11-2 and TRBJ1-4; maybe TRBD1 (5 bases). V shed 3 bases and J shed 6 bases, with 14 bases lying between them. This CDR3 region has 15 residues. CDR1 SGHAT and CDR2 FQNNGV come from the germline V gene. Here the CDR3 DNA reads TGTGCCAGCAGCTTCGGACATTGGGAGGATGAAAAACTGTTTTTT. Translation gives CASSFGHWEDEKLFF.

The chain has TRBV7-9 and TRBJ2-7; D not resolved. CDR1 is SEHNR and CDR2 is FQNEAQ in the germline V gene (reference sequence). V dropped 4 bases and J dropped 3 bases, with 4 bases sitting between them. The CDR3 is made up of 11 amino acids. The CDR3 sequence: CASSSNYEQYF. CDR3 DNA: TGTGCCAGCAGCTCAAACTACGAGCAGTACTTC.

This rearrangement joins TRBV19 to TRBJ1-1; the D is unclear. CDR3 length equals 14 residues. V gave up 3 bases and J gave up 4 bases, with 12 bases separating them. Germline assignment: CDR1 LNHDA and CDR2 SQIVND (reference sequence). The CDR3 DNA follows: TGTGCCAGTAGTATCAATATTGAGGGCACTGAAGCTTTCTTT. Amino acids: CASSINIEGTEAFF.

The CDR3 bases are TGTGCCAGCAGCGTAGGAGGGGGGACAGGAAGGTACACTGAAGCTTTCTTT. It specifies CASSVGGGTGRYTEAFF. This chain connects TRBV9 to TRBJ1-1; 8 positions match TRBD1. The CDR3 is 17 residues long. Germline V gene sequence: CDR1 SGDLS, CDR2 YYNGEE. The V segment lost 0 bases and the J segment 3 bases; nucleotides outside the gene matches: 10.

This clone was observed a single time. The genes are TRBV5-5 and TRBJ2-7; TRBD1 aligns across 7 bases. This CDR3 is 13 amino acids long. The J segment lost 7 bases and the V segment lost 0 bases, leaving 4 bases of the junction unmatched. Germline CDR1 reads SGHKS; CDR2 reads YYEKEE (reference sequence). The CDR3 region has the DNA TGTGCCAGCAGCTTGGCCGGGACAGCGGAGCAGTACGTC. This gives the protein CASSLAGTAEQYV.

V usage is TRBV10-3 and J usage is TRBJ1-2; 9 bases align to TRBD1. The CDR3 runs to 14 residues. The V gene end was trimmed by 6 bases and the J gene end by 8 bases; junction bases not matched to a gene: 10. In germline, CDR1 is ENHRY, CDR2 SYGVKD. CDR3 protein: CAIRDQQGAGGYTF. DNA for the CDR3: TGTGCCATCAGGGATCAACAGGGGGCGGGAGGCTACACCTTC.

As DNA, the CDR3 is TGTGCCAGCAGTTACACCAAGGGGTCACCCCTCCACTTT. Its translation is CASSYTKGSPLHF. The chain has TRBV6-5 and TRBJ1-6; tentative D call: TRBD1 (5 bases). The germline V gene has CDR1 MNHEY and CDR2 SVGAGI. The V end was cut by 2 bases, the J end by 10 bases, with 9 bases between. This CDR3 is built from 13 residues.

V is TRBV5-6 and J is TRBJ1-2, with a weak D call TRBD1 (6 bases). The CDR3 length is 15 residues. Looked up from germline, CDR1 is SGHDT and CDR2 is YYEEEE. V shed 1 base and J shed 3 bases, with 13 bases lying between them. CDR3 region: CASSLSRQVHYGYTF. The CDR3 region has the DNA TGTGCCAGCAGCTTGAGCCGACAGGTCCACTATGGCTACACCTTC.

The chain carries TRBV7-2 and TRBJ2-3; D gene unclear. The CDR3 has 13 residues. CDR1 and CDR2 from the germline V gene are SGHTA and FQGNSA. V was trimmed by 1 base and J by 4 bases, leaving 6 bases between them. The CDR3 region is CASSLVSADTQYF. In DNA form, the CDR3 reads TGTGCCAGCAGCTTAGTGTCCGCAGATACGCAGTATTTT.

The CDR3 loop reads CASSARPRGNTEAFF. CDR3 nucleotides: TGTGCCAGTAGTGCGCGGCCTCGGGGGAACACTGAAGCTTTCTTT. The V and J genes are TRBV19 and TRBJ1-1; D is unresolved. CDR3 length: 15 amino acids. Germline V gene lookup returns CDR1 LNHDA and CDR2 SQIVND (reference sequence). Trimming shortened V by 5 bases and J by 1 base, and 14 bases separated the two germline ends.

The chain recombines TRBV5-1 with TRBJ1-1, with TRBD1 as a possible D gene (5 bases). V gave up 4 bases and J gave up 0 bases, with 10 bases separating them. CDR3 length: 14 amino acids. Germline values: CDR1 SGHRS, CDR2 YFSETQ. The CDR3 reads CASSPTVLNTEAFF. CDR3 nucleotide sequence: TGCGCCAGCAGCCCGACAGTATTGAACACTGAAGCTTTCTTT. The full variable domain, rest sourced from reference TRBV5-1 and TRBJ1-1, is KAGVTQTPRYLIKTRGQQVTLSCSPISGHRSVSWYQQTPGQGLQFLFEYFSETQRNKGNFPGRFSGRQFSNSRSEMNVSTLELGDSALYLCASSPTVLNTEAFFGQGTRLTVV.

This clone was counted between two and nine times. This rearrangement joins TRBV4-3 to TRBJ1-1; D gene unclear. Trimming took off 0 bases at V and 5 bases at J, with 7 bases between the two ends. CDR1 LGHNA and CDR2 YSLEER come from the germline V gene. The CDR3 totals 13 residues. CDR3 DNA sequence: TGCGCCAGCAGCCAAGAGCGAGGAACTGAAGCTTTCTTT. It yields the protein CASSQERGTEAFF.

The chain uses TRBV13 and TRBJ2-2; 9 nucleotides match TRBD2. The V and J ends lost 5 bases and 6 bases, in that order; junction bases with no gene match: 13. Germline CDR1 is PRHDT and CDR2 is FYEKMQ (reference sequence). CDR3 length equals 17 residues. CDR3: CASSLTGGLASSGELFF. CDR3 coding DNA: TGTGCCAGCAGCCTAACCGGGGGACTAGCTAGTTCCGGGGAGCTGTTTTTT.

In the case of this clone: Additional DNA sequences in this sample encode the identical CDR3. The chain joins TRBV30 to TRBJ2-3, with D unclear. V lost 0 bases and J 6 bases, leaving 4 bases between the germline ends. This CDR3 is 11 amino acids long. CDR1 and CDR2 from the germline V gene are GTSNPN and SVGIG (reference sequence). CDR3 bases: TGTGCCTGGAGTGTACTGGATACGCAGTATTTT. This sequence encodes CAWSVLDTQYF.

The CDR3 bases are TGTGCCAGCAGCATCTGGGGGGACTATGGCTACACCTTC. Its translation: CASSIWGDYGYTF. V and J are TRBV11-2 and TRBJ1-2; tentative D call: TRBD1 (5 bases). The V end was cut by 5 bases, the J end by 3 bases, with 10 bases between. In germline, CDR1 is SGHAT, CDR2 FQNNGV. The CDR3 contains 13 residues.

CDR3 residues: CASRLREIKNNEQFF. The CDR3 coding sequence is TGTGCCAGCAGACTTCGGGAGATAAAAAACAATGAGCAGTTCTTC. The V gene is TRBV6-4, the J gene TRBJ2-1, with D perhaps matching TRBD2 (6 bases). In germline, CDR1 is MRHNA, CDR2 SNTAGT. This CDR3 has 15 amino acids. Between the trimmed V and J ends, which lost 6 bases and 5 bases, there was a span of 17 bases.

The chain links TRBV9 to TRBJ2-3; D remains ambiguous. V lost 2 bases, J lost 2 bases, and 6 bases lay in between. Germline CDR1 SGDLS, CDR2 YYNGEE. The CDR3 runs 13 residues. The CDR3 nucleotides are TGTGCCAGCAGCGTCTATGACACAGATACGCAGTATTTT. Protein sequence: CASSVYDTDTQYF.